The 7 T cell receptor beta chains below all came from one sample that was sequenced in a study of vaccination and CD4 T cells after COVID-19. Antigens for these TCRs are unknown. Sequenced with the Oncomine TCR Beta short-read assay was DNA taken from cultured CD4+ T cells. One entry per CDR3 protein results from TCRdb running MiXCR on the PCR reads. The sample carries fewer than 13,000 distinct CDR3 sequences, 31% recorded once. As to treatment: roughly 10-day PBMC culture with coronavirus spike peptide pools or control peptides (ViraFEST assay). The sequenced sample was CD4+ T cells from blood, cultured in vitro. These receptors came from a human donor who had recovered from COVID-19.

This clonotype was counted a few times. The chain recombines TRBV6-4 with TRBJ1-1; no reliable D call. CDR1 is MRHNA, CDR2 SNTAGT, per germline. The ends were cut back, 0 bases at V and 11 bases at J, with 13 bases in the middle. The length of the CDR3 is 13 residues. The chain's CDR3 is CASSDSSGRAAFF. As DNA, the CDR3 is TGTGCCAGCAGTGACTCGAGTGGAAGGGCCGCTTTCTTT.

The CDR3 loop reads CASSSRTGGSETQYF. CDR3 DNA: TGTGCCAGCAGCTCCCGGACAGGGGGTAGTGAGACCCAGTACTTC. V is TRBV11-3 and J is TRBJ2-5, with TRBD1 matching over 10 bases. Losses at the gene ends were 4 bases for V and 5 bases for J; bases not matched to a gene: 7. The CDR3 is 15 residues long. Germline CDR1 is SGHNT and CDR2 is YENEEA.

The J gene is TRBJ2-7, the V gene TRBV28, with 12 positions matching TRBD2. This CDR3 is built from 18 residues. In germline, CDR1 is MDHEN, CDR2 SYDVKM. V lost 6 bases to trimming and J lost 4 bases; unmatched junction nucleotides: 16. CDR3 DNA: TGTGCCAGCAGGTACACGGGGCTAGCGGGAGGGCTTCGGTACGAGCAGTACTTC. It yields the protein CASRYTGLAGGLRYEQYF.

The sample holds a few counts of this clonotype. The chain has TRBV5-1 and TRBJ1-5; D remains ambiguous. The CDR3 extends over 13 amino acids. V lost 1 base and J lost 2, with 4 bases in between. The germline V gene encodes CDR1 SGHRS and CDR2 YFSETQ. The CDR3 nucleotides read TGCGCCAGCAGCTTGACAGGCAATCAGCCCCAGCATTTT. Its protein is CASSLTGNQPQHF.

The chain links TRBV5-6 to TRBJ2-7; weak D call: TRBD1 (6 bases). V lost 3 bases and J 0 bases, leaving 13 bases between the germline ends. CDR3 size: 15 residues. CDR1 and CDR2 from the germline V gene are SGHDT and YYEEEE. DNA of the CDR3: TGTGCCAGCAGCTCCGAACAGGGAAACTCCTACGAGCAGTACTTC. It encodes CASSSEQGNSYEQYF.

The V gene is TRBV7-7, the J gene TRBJ1-1; D remains ambiguous. From germline, CDR1 is SSHAT and CDR2 FNYEAQ (reference sequence). CDR3 size: 13 residues. CDR3 loop: CTSSPAFDTEAFF. The CDR3 DNA is TGTACTAGCAGCCCCGCCTTCGACACTGAAGCTTTCTTT.

This chain links TRBV10-1 with TRBJ1-1; D possibly corresponds to TRBD1 (5 bases). V was pared by 7 bases and J by 7 bases, with 13 bases between. Germline assignment: CDR1 WNHNN and CDR2 SYGVQD (reference sequence). This CDR3 is 12 amino acids long. The CDR3 sequence: CASKGLGVEAFF. DNA for the CDR3: TGCGCCAGCAAGGGTTTAGGGGTTGAAGCTTTCTTT.